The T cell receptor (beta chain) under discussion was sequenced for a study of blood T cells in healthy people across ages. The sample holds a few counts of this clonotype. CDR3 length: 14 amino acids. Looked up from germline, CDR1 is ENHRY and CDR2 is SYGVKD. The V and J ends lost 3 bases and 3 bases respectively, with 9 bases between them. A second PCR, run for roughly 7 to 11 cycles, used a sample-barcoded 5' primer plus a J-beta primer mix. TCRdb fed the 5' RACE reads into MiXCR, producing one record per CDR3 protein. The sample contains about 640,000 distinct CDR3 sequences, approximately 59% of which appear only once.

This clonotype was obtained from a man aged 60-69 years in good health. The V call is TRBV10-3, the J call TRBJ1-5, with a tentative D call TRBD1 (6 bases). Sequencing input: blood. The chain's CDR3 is CAISDRQDNQPQHF. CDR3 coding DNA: TGTGCCATCAGTGATAGACAGGACAATCAGCCCCAGCATTTT.